The 10 T cell receptor beta chains below were found in one sample sequenced in a study of blood T cells in healthy people across ages. Using a J-beta primer mix together with a sample-barcoded 5' primer, a second PCR was run for about 6 to 12 cycles. A single record per CDR3 protein comes from TCRdb applying MiXCR to the 5' RACE reads. This table has around 800,000 distinct CDR3 sequences, roughly 24% appearing once. This same sample was also part of a study on T cells of mothers and their children.

Sequenced input: blood. Receptor source: a boy aged 10-17 years in good health.

This chain links TRBV29-1 with TRBJ1-2; the D gene is possibly TRBD1 (6 bases). This CDR3 contains 12 residues. V shed 4 bases and J shed 8 bases, with 14 bases lying between them. The germline CDR1 and CDR2 sequences are SQVTM and ANQGSEA. The CDR3 sequence: CSVVGGPGGYTF. CDR3 nucleotide sequence: TGCAGCGTTGTGGGGGGGCCGGGGGGCTACACCTTC.

The J gene is TRBJ2-3, the V gene TRBV20-1; 8 bases match TRBD2. The CDR3 covers 15 residues. Germline CDR1 and CDR2: DFQATT and SNEGSKA (reference sequence). J was trimmed by 1 base and V by 3 bases; bases with no gene match: 6. The CDR3 protein is CSARLGGEGTDTQYF. The CDR3 region has the DNA TGCAGTGCTAGGCTCGGGGGGGAAGGCACAGATACGCAGTATTTT.

The V call is TRBV12-3 or TRBV12-4, the J call TRBJ2-5; tentative D call: TRBD1 (6 bases). The CDR3 totals 13 residues. Between the trimmed V and J ends, which lost 6 bases and 5 bases, there was a span of 13 bases. CDR3 nucleotide sequence: TGTGCCAGCAGGCCAACAGGGACGGAGACCCAGTACTTC. Translating gives CASRPTGTETQYF.

The J gene is TRBJ2-1, the V gene TRBV5-1, with D perhaps TRBD2 (5 bases). The germline V gene has CDR1 SGHRS and CDR2 YFSETQ. This CDR3 contains 13 residues. V lost 0 bases, J lost 7 bases, and 8 bases lay in between. This CDR3 is CASSLAGKNEQFF. The CDR3 DNA follows: TGCGCCAGCAGCTTGGCGGGGAAAAATGAGCAGTTCTTC.

V usage is TRBV28 and J usage is TRBJ2-3; the match to TRBD2 covers 9 bases. The CDR3 runs 16 residues. Trimming cost V 6 bases and J 6 bases; bases outside gene matches: 13. The V gene's germline CDR1 is MDHEN and CDR2 SYDVKM. The CDR3 sequence is CASSPRSSGRYDTQYF. The CDR3 coding sequence is TGTGCCAGCAGCCCCCGGAGTAGCGGGAGATACGATACGCAGTATTTT. Supplemented by reference TRBV28 and TRBJ2-3, the full variable domain reads DVKVTQSSRYLVKRTGEKVFLECVQDMDHENMFWYRQDPGLGLRLIYFSYDVKMKEKGDIPEGYSVSREKKERFSLILESASTNQTSMYLCASSPRSSGRYDTQYFGPGTRLTVL.

The V and J genes are TRBV6-5 and TRBJ1-2; TRBD1 agrees at 7 bases. The germline V gene encodes CDR1 MNHEY and CDR2 SVGAGI. CDR3 length: 15 amino acids. J gave up 6 bases and V 5 bases, and 12 bases lay outside the gene matches. In DNA, the CDR3 is TGTGCCAGCAGTGACAGGGACTTACCTAGGGATGGCTACACCTTC. It yields the protein CASSDRDLPRDGYTF.

This CDR3 reads CASSWIADSTDTQYF. CDR3 DNA: TGTGCCAGCAGTTGGATAGCGGATAGCACAGATACGCAGTATTTT. The rearrangement uses TRBV12-3 or TRBV12-4 and TRBJ2-3; D may be TRBD2 (6 bases). With 4 bases removed from V and 0 bases from J, the gap between germline ends came to 11 bases. There are 15 residues in the CDR3.

This chain connects TRBV6-6 to TRBJ1-5; D may be TRBD1 (5 bases). Trimming cost V 8 bases and J 2 bases, with 10 bases left between them. This CDR3 has 13 residues. Germline V gene lookup returns CDR1 MNHNY and CDR2 SVGAGI (reference sequence). The CDR3 coding sequence is TGTGCCAGCGACAGAACAGGCAATCAGCCCCAGCATTTT. Protein: CASDRTGNQPQHF.

The CDR3, as DNA: TGCAGCGCTACGGACAGGGAGGATGAGCAGTTCTTC. It encodes CSATDREDEQFF. The genes are TRBV29-1 and TRBJ2-1, with 8 bases identical to TRBD1. CDR1 SQVTM and CDR2 ANQGSEA come from the germline V gene. V lost 7 bases to trimming and J lost 8 bases; unmatched junction nucleotides: 7. The CDR3 covers 12 residues.

This chain joins TRBV12-3 or TRBV12-4 and TRBJ1-4, with no clear D. CDR3 length equals 14 residues. Trimming cost V 4 bases and J 8 bases, with 14 bases left between them. The CDR3 nucleotides read TGTGCCAGCAGTTGGCGTGGGCTTCAGGAAAAACTGTTTTTT. This gives the protein CASSWRGLQEKLFF.